This T cell receptor (beta chain) was recorded in a study of blood T cell repertoires in COVID-19. Original methodology: Nucleated cell number was recorded as an estimate derived from reference gene primer amplification. Here immunoSEQ multiplex PCR was the method, and the copy in TCRdb shows in-frame clones only, minus some. V and J calls and clone size are copied from that table; D and trimming were computed from the DNA. The sample carries about 270,000 clones, about 82% recorded once. Participants spanned ages roughly 18 to 95 years and resided in about two dozen US areas. The ends were cut back, 0 bases at V and 4 bases at J, with 12 bases in the middle. From germline, CDR1 is ENHRY and CDR2 SYGVKD. The CDR3 is 15 residues long.

Input material: PBMCs or T cells enriched from blood (not recorded which). This receptor was taken from a woman in her fifties or sixties with acute COVID-19. This chain connects TRBV10-3 to TRBJ1-2; D unclear. The CDR3 protein is CAISESHGGSYGYTF. In DNA, the CDR3 is TGTGCCATCAGTGAGTCACATGGAGGGTCCTATGGCTACACCTTC.